This T cell receptor beta chain originates from a study of shared clonotypes between healthy human individuals. Study outcomes and limitations: Clonotype sharing across a few donors was observed for around 4.5% of naive CD4 clonotypes.

Deletions cut 8 bases from V and 4 bases from J, with 17 bases between. Looked up from germline, CDR1 is MNHEY and CDR2 is SVGAGI. This CDR3 has 15 amino acids. Measured with immunoSEQ multiplex PCR; TCRdb has only the in-frame clones, and not every one. The table has about 2.3 million clones, approximately 95% seen once. The healthy adult donors were HIV-negative and reported no recent acute infections or vaccinations. CD4+ cell separation produced CD45RA+ naive and CD45RA-negative memory subsets. Concerning this clone: Its matching antigen is unknown.

The TCR was taken from a man younger than 35 in good health. Some clones in this sample may be carry-over from other donors' samples. The V call is TRBV6-5, the J call TRBJ2-2, with D perhaps matching TRBD1 (7 bases). The sample comprised naive CD4+ T cells from PBMCs. The subset was: CD45RA+ positively selected. As DNA, the CDR3 is TGTGCCAGCGCCTCCCGACAGGGACTCACCGGGGAGCTGTTTTTT. It specifies CASASRQGLTGELFF.